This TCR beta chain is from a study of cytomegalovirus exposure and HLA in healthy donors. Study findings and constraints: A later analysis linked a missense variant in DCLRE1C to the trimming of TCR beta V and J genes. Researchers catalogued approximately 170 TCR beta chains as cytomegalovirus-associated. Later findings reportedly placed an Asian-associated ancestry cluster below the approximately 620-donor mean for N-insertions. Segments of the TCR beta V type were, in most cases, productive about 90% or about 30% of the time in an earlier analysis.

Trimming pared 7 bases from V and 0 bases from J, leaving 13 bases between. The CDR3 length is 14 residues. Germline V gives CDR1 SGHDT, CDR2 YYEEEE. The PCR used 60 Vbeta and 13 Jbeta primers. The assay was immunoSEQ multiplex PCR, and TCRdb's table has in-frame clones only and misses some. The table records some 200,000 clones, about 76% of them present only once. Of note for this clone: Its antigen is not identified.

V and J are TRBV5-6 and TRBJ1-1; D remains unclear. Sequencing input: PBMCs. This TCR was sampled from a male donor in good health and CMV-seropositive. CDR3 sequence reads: CASHHNWLNTEAFF. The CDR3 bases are TGTGCCAGCCACCATAATTGGCTGAACACTGAAGCTTTCTTT.